This TCR beta chain was retrieved from a study of cytomegalovirus exposure and HLA in healthy donors. Points from the study as a whole: A later analysis appeared to link common viral pathogens to several of the most significant clusters. The study carried out a later analysis of TCR beta sequences. It associated around 17,000 of them with specific HLA alleles at a false discovery rate of 0.05.

Primers: 60 Vbeta forward and 13 Jbeta reverse. TCRdb's table, derived via immunoSEQ multiplex PCR, lists solely in-frame clones and lacks some. In the table there are about 100,000 clones, 77% of which are singletons. Donors consisted of healthy bone marrow donors. V was trimmed by 8 bases and J by 0 bases, leaving 11 bases between them. Germline V gene sequence: CDR1 WNHNN, CDR2 SYGVQD (reference sequence). This CDR3 is built from 14 residues. Remarks on this clone: Its target is not known.

The chain combines TRBV10-1 with TRBJ2-1; the D gene is possibly TRBD2 (5 bases). The sequence was obtained from a male donor in good health and CMV-seronegative. The specimen sequenced was PBMCs. CDR3 in amino acids: CASRGDSSYNEQFF. In DNA form, the CDR3 reads TGCGCCAGCCGGGGAGATTCCTCCTACAATGAGCAGTTCTTC.